Below, 26 T cell receptor beta chains from the same sample are listed, as sequenced in a study of blood T cells in healthy people across ages. Alongside a J-beta primer mix, a sample-barcoded 5' primer served in a second PCR lasting about 7 to 12 cycles. TCRdb re-derived calls from the 5' RACE reads in MiXCR, one entry per CDR3 protein. The sample shows some 800,000 distinct CDR3 sequences, roughly 25% of them seen only once. The data were also submitted as part of a second study, on T cells of mothers and their children.

The source material was blood. The receptor set was obtained from a boy younger than 18 in good health.

This clonotype has only a few counts. This chain links TRBV19 with TRBJ1-5, with 8 bases identical to TRBD1. The CDR3 has 14 residues. The germline V gene has CDR1 LNHDA and CDR2 SQIVND (reference sequence). The V and J ends lost 3 bases and 13 bases, in that order; junction bases with no gene match: 11. As DNA, the CDR3 is TGTGCCAGTAGTATCTCATACGGAGACAGGGGACAGCATTTT. Protein sequence: CASSISYGDRGQHF.

This chain uses TRBV12-3 or TRBV12-4 with TRBJ2-1, with TRBD2 matching 9 bases. J gave up 8 bases and V 5 bases, and 10 bases lay outside the gene matches. The CDR3 extends over 15 amino acids. CDR3 in DNA: TGTGCCAGCAGTGACATAGCGGGGGTGTTTTATGAGCAGTTCTTC. This encodes CASSDIAGVFYEQFF.

In its sample, this clonotype was seen a few times. The V and J genes are TRBV3-1 and TRBJ2-3; tentative D call: TRBD2 (5 bases). The CDR3 length is 13 residues. The V gene's germline CDR1 is LGHDT and CDR2 YNNKEL (reference sequence). V gave up 4 bases and J gave up 10 bases, with 15 bases separating them. CDR3 residues: CASSLDSESSQYF. CDR3 DNA: TGTGCCAGCAGCCTGGACTCGGAAAGCTCGCAGTATTTT.

The V and J genes are TRBV7-3 and TRBJ1-1, with D uncertain. Germline CDR1 reads SGHTA; CDR2 reads FQGTGA. V lost 6 bases, J lost 2 bases, and 10 bases lay in between. The CDR3 length is 13 residues. The CDR3 here is CASRKAINTEAFF. The CDR3 nucleotides are TGTGCCAGCAGGAAGGCGATTAACACTGAAGCTTTCTTT.

This clonotype was observed a few times. The chain is built from TRBV5-1 and TRBJ2-2; TRBD1 matches 8 bases. With 4 bases clipped from V and 1 base from J, the junction kept 6 bases outside the gene matches. Germline V gives CDR1 SGHRS, CDR2 YFSETQ. The CDR3 runs to 16 residues. The CDR3 coding sequence is TGCGCCAGCAGCAACGGACAGGGTGTGAACACCGGGGAGCTGTTTTTT. Its protein product is CASSNGQGVNTGELFF.

This clonotype was detected only a few times. This sequence joins TRBV29-1 and TRBJ2-2; 9 bases are a match to TRBD1. The CDR3 has 15 residues. Unmatched junction bases numbered 4, after V lost 2 bases and J lost 3 bases. From germline, CDR1 is SQVTM and CDR2 ANQGSEA. CDR3 protein: CSVEFRDRDTGELFF. In DNA, the CDR3 is TGCAGCGTTGAATTCCGGGACAGGGACACCGGGGAGCTGTTTTTT.

This clonotype turned up a few times. V and J are TRBV19 and TRBJ2-5; 8 nucleotides align to TRBD1. The J call is doubtful: the DNA matches TRBJ2-1 better. This CDR3 is built from 14 residues. Germline-derived CDR1 and CDR2 are LNHDA and SQIVND (reference sequence). This CDR3 reads CASSTQGVYNEQFF. In DNA form, the CDR3 reads TGTGCCAGTAGTACACAGGGGGTCTACAATGAGCAGTTCTTC.

The rearrangement links TRBV12-3 or TRBV12-4 to TRBJ2-5; TRBD2 agrees at 9 bases. The J call is doubtful: the DNA matches TRBJ2-7 better. This CDR3 spans 17 amino acids. CDR3 DNA: TGTGCCAGCAGTTTTCGCCCTGTAGCGGGGGCCTCCCTCGAGCAGTACTTC. Protein: CASSFRPVAGASLEQYF.

The V and J genes are TRBV15 and TRBJ1-3; D unresolved. CDR3 length: 15 residues. Germline CDR1 and CDR2: LNHNV and YYDKDF (reference sequence). With 1 base removed from V and 2 bases from J, the gap between germline ends came to 9 bases. The CDR3: CATSRARQTGNTIYF. CDR3 DNA: TGTGCCACCAGCAGAGCCCGGCAGACTGGAAACACCATATATTTT.

This chain links TRBV4-3 with TRBJ2-5; no firm D call. With the DNA end fitting TRBJ2-1 better, the J assignment may be wrong. The CDR3 spans 12 residues. Germline V gene data show CDR1 as LGHNA and CDR2 as YSLEER. The CDR3 DNA reads TGCGCCAGCAGCCAACCGAGCAATGAGCAGTTCTTC. It yields the protein CASSQPSNEQFF.

This clonotype was counted between two and nine times. The gene calls are TRBV29-1 and TRBJ2-5; no reliable D call. With 4 bases removed from V and 1 base from J, the gap between germline ends came to 19 bases. The CDR3 contains 16 residues. Per the germline V gene, CDR1 is SQVTM and CDR2 is ANQGSEA. The CDR3 DNA follows: TGCAGCGTTGGCGGAAGGCCCTTTACGTTCCAAGAGACCCAGTACTTC. Its translation: CSVGGRPFTFQETQYF.

This sequence joins TRBV5-1 and TRBJ1-5; 7 nucleotides agree with TRBD1. The germline V gene has CDR1 SGHRS and CDR2 YFSETQ. Unmatched junction bases numbered 5, after V lost 4 bases and J lost 4 bases. The CDR3 consists of 14 residues. CDR3 amino acids: CASSPVGQNQPQHF. CDR3 nucleotide sequence: TGCGCCAGCAGCCCAGTGGGACAGAATCAGCCCCAGCATTTT.

The chain links TRBV28 to TRBJ2-5, with a tentative D call TRBD1 (5 bases). V was trimmed by 5 bases and J by 2 bases, leaving 21 bases between them. Germline loops: CDR1 MDHEN, CDR2 SYDVKM. CDR3 length: 17 amino acids. The DNA for the CDR3 is TGTGCCAGCAGTGACGAAGTAGGTACAGGCCTACAAGAGACCCAGTACTTC. It specifies CASSDEVGTGLQETQYF.

This chain joins TRBV12-3 or TRBV12-4 and TRBJ2-2; tentatively, D is TRBD2 (7 bases). The V end was cut by 6 bases, the J end by 7 bases, with 15 bases between. CDR3 length: 14 amino acids. DNA for the CDR3: TGTGCCAGCAGCCCAAGGGGGGGCATCGGGGAGCTGTTTTTT. Translating gives CASSPRGGIGELFF.

The rearrangement uses TRBV2 and TRBJ2-1, with no clear D. Germline CDR1 reads SNHLY; CDR2 reads FYNNEI. The CDR3 spans 10 residues. The V end was cut by 1 base, the J end by 16 bases, with 8 bases between. The DNA of the CDR3 is TGTGCCAGCAGTGAAGGGAGATCATTCTTC. Translation gives CASSEGRSFF.

CDR3 residues: CASSYRWRGGRGYEQFF. CDR3 coding DNA: TGTGCCAGCAGTTACCGATGGCGGGGCGGGAGAGGCTATGAGCAGTTCTTC. The chain employs TRBV6-5 and TRBJ2-1, with 7 bases aligning to TRBD2. Germline lookup yields CDR1 MNHEY and CDR2 SVGAGI. Losses at the gene ends were 2 bases for V and 8 bases for J; bases not matched to a gene: 15. The CDR3 is 17 residues long.

This clonotype was detected only a few times. V and J are TRBV11-2 and TRBJ2-5; a possible D gene is TRBD1 (6 bases). V shed 5 bases and J shed 10 bases, with 23 bases lying between them. Germline assignment: CDR1 SGHAT and CDR2 FQNNGV. The CDR3 contains 15 residues. The chain's CDR3 is CASSRAVLDSRDQYF. The CDR3 DNA reads TGTGCCAGCAGCCGAGCAGTTCTGGACAGTCGGGACCAGTACTTC.

The chain carries TRBV13 and TRBJ1-3, with D uncertain. The CDR3 totals 17 residues. CDR1 PRHDT and CDR2 FYEKMQ come from the germline V gene (reference sequence). Trimming removed 0 bases at V and 0 bases at J, with 12 bases between. CDR3 amino acids: CASSLGLVQSSGNTIYF. The CDR3 bases are TGTGCCAGCAGCTTAGGCCTAGTACAGTCCTCTGGAAACACCATATATTTT. The full variable domain, rest sourced from reference TRBV13 and TRBJ1-3, is AAGVIQSPRHLIKEKRETATLKCYPIPRHDTVYWYQQGPGQDPQFLISFYEKMQSDKGSIPDRFSAQQFSDYHSELNMSSLELGDSALYFCASSLGLVQSSGNTIYFGEGSWLTVV.

V and J are TRBV19 and TRBJ2-3; 9 positions agree with TRBD1. Germline-derived CDR1 and CDR2 are LNHDA and SQIVND (reference sequence). This CDR3 spans 15 amino acids. V was clipped by 6 bases and J by 5 bases; unmatched bases: 9. The CDR3 protein is CASSDPGQGVDTQYF. The CDR3 DNA follows: TGTGCCAGTAGCGACCCGGGACAGGGAGTAGATACGCAGTATTTT.

This clonotype was picked up a small number of times. The chain employs TRBV18 and TRBJ1-4; the D is unclear. The germline CDR1 and CDR2 sequences are KGHSH and LQKENI. Between the trimmed V and J ends, which lost 3 bases and 8 bases, there was a span of 13 bases. The CDR3 runs to 14 residues. The CDR3 DNA sequence: TGTGCCAGCTCACCTACCAGCTCTCGGGAAAAACTGTTTTTT. This sequence encodes CASSPTSSREKLFF.

This chain links TRBV25-1 with TRBJ1-2; D is unresolved. CDR3 length: 13 residues. Trimming took off 1 base at V and 7 bases at J, with 10 bases between the two ends. From germline, CDR1 is MGHDK and CDR2 SYGVNS. The CDR3 loop reads CASSEFSAFGYTF. The CDR3 nucleotides are TGTGCCAGCAGTGAATTTTCGGCGTTTGGCTACACCTTC.

The CDR3 loop is CASSLAAGGGLEPPSTDTQYF. The CDR3 nucleotides read TGTGCCAGCAGCTTGGCGGCAGGGGGGGGCCTCGAACCGCCTAGCACAGATACGCAGTATTTT. This sequence joins TRBV13 and TRBJ2-3; tentatively, D is TRBD1 or TRBD2 (7 bases each). The CDR3 spans 21 residues. CDR1 PRHDT and CDR2 FYEKMQ come from the germline V gene (reference sequence). Trimming pared 3 bases from V and 0 bases from J, leaving 28 bases between. Together with reference TRBV13 and TRBJ2-3, the CDR3 gives the full variable domain: AAGVIQSPRHLIKEKRETATLKCYPIPRHDTVYWYQQGPGQDPQFLISFYEKMQSDKGSIPDRFSAQQFSDYHSELNMSSLELGDSALYFCASSLAAGGGLEPPSTDTQYFGPGTRLTVL.

The J gene is TRBJ2-3, the V gene TRBV7-6; no definite D call. CDR1 is SGHVS and CDR2 is FNYEAQ in the germline V gene. Trimming shortened V by 5 bases and J by 5 bases, and 14 bases separated the two germline ends. CDR3 size: 14 residues. The CDR3 loop reads CASSPNRVQDTQYF. The CDR3 DNA reads as TGTGCCAGCAGCCCAAATAGGGTACAAGATACGCAGTATTTT.

V is TRBV20-1 and J is TRBJ2-1; D is possibly TRBD1 (6 bases). The CDR3 has 16 amino acids. Germline lookup yields CDR1 DFQATT and CDR2 SNEGSKA (reference sequence). V lost 4 bases, J lost 0 bases, and 16 bases lay in between. In DNA form, the CDR3 reads TGCAGTGCTATGGGGGCGACAGGCTACTCCTACAATGAGCAGTTCTTC. Translating it yields CSAMGATGYSYNEQFF.

The sample holds a few counts of this clonotype. In nucleotides, the CDR3 is TGTGCCAGCAGTTTGAGAGGGGACACTCGGGAGACCCAGTACTTC. As protein: CASSLRGDTRETQYF. The chain recombines TRBV28 with TRBJ2-5; perhaps TRBD1 as D (6 bases). There are 15 residues in the CDR3. Trimming stripped 3 bases from V and 5 bases from J, with 16 bases between. Germline CDR1 MDHEN, CDR2 SYDVKM.

In this sample, this clonotype turned up a few times. This chain connects TRBV7-2 to TRBJ1-2; a weak D match, TRBD1 (6 bases). The V gene lost 5 bases and the J gene lost 2 bases, with 18 bases spanning the gap. The germline CDR1 and CDR2 sequences are SGHTA and FQGNSA. The CDR3 is 16 residues long. The CDR3 DNA reads TGTGCCAGCAGCCCAGCGAACCTGGACAGAAACTATGGCTACACCTTC. It specifies CASSPANLDRNYGYTF.